The clone carrying this T cell receptor beta chain was seen only a few times. Its antigen is still unknown. Each individual donor underwent a draw of ten milliliters of peripheral blood. Extractions gave at least 6 micrograms of total RNA per sample. CDR1 is SGHDT, CDR2 YYEEEE, per germline. Trimming took off 1 base at V and 0 bases at J, with 8 bases between the two ends. The CDR3 length is 14 residues. These data originate in a study of blood T cells in healthy people across ages. Study-level results: The donors' CMV status was not determined, possibly confounding changes in expanded clonotypes.

PCR was performed a second time for about 7 to 12 cycles using a sample-barcoded 5' primer and a J-beta primer mix. TCRdb re-called the 5' RACE reads with MiXCR, one entry per CDR3 protein. The sample consists of approximately 1.5 million distinct CDR3 sequences, roughly 43% of them appearing once. The TCR sequence derives from a woman aged 18-35 years in good health. Sequences were obtained from blood. The rearrangement links TRBV5-6 to TRBJ2-7; D remains ambiguous. The CDR3 protein is CASSLLRASYEQYF. CDR3 coding DNA: TGTGCCAGCAGCTTGCTCCGAGCCTCCTACGAGCAGTACTTC.